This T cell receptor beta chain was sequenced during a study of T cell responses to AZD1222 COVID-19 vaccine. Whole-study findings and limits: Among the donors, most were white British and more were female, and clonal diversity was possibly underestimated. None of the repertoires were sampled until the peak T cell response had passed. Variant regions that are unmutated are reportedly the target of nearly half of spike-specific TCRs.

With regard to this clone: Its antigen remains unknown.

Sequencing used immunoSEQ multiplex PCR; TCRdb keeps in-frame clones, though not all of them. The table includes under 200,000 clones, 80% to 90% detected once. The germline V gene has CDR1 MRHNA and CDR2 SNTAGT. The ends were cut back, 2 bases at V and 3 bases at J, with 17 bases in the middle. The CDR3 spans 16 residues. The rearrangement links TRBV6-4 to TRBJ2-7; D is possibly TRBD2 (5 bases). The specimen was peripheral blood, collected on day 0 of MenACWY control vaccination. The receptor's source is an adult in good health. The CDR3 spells CASSDGLKPSLYEQYF. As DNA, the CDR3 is TGTGCCAGCAGTGACGGACTCAAACCTTCTCTCTACGAGCAGTACTTC.